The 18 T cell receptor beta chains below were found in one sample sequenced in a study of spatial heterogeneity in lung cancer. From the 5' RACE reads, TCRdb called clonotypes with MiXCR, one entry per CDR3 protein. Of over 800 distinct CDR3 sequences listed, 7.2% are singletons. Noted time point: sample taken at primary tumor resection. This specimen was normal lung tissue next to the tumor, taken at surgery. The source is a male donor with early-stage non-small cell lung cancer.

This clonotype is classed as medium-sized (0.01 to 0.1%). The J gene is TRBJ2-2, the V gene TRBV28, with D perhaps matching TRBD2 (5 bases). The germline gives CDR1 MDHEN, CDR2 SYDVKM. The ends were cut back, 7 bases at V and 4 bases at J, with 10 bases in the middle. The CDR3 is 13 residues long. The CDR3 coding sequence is TGTGCCAGCAAGAGGGTCATCACCGGGGAGCTGTTTTTT. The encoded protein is CASKRVITGELFF.

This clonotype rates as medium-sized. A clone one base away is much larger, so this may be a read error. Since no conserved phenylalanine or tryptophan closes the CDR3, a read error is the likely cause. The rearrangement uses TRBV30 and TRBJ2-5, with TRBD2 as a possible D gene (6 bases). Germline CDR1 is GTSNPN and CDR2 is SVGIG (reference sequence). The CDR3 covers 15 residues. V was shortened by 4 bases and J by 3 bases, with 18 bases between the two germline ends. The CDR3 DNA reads TGTGCCTGGACCTTAGCGGAGCCGGGAAAAGAGACCCAGTACTCC. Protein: CAWTLAEPGKETQYS.

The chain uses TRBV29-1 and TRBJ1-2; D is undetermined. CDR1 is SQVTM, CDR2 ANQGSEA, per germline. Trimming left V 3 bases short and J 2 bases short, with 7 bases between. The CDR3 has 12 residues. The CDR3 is CSVEGNNYGYTF. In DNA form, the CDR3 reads TGCAGCGTTGAGGGGAACAACTATGGCTACACCTTC.

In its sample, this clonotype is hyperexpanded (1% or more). The CDR3 protein is CASSYLIAGFPSGANVLTF. For the CDR3, the DNA is TGTGCCAGCAGTTACCTCATTGCCGGGTTCCCCTCTGGGGCCAACGTCCTGACTTTC. The chain joins TRBV6-5 to TRBJ2-6; D gene uncertain. V gave up 2 bases and J gave up 0 bases, with 17 bases separating them. Germline V gene lookup returns CDR1 MNHEY and CDR2 SVGAGI. This CDR3 is built from 19 residues.

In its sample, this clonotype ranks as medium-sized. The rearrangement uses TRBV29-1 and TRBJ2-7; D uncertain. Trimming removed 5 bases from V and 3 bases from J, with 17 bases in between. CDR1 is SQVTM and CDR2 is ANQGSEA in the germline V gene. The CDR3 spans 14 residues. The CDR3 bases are TGCAGCGTTATCCTGAGAGAACTGGGCTACGAGCAGTACTTC. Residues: CSVILRELGYEQYF.

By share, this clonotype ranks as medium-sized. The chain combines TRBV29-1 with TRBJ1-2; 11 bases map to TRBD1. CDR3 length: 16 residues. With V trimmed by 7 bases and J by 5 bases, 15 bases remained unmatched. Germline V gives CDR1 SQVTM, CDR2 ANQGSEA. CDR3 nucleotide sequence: TGCAGCGCTGCCCCGAGCGAGGGACAGGGGGTGTATGGCTACACCTTC. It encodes CSAAPSEGQGVYGYTF.

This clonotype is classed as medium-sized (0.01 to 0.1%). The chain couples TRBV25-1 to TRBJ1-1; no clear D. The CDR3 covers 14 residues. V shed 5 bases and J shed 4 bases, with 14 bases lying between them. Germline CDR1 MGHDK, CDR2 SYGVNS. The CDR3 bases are TGTGCCAGCAGTTCGGGAGGGCGGAGCACTGAAGCTTTCTTT. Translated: CASSSGGRSTEAFF.

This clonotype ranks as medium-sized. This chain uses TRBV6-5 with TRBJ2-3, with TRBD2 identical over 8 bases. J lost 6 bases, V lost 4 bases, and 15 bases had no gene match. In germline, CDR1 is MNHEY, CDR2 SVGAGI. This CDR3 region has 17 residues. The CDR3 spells CASSSTRAAGESDTQYF. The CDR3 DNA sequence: TGTGCCAGCAGTTCGACGAGAGCAGCGGGAGAGTCCGATACGCAGTATTTT.

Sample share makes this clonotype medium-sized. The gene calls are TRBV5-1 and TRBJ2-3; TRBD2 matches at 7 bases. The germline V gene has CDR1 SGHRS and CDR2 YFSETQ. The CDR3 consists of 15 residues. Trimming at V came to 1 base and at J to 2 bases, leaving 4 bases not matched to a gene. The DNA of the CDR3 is TGCGCCAGCAGCTTGCTGGGGGGGAACACAGATACGCAGTATTTT. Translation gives CASSLLGGNTDTQYF.

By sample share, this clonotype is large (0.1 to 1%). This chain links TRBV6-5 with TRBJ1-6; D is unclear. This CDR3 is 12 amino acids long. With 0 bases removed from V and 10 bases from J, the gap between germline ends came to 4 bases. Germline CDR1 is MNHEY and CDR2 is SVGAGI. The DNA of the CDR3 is TGTGCCAGCAGTTACTCGAGGTCACCCCTCCACTTT. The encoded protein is CASSYSRSPLHF.

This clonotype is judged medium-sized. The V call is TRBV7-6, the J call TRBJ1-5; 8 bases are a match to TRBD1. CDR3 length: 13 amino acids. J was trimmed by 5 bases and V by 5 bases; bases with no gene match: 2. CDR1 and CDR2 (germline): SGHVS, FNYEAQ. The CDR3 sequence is CASSTGGDQPQHF. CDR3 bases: TGTGCCAGCAGCACAGGGGGGGATCAGCCCCAGCATTTT.

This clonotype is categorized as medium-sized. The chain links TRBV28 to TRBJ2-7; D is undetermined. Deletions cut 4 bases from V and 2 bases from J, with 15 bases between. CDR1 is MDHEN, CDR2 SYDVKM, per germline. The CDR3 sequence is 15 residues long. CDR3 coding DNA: TGTGCCAGCAGTTCCCCGGACGGAGCTACCTACGAGCAGTACTTC. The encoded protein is CASSSPDGATYEQYF.

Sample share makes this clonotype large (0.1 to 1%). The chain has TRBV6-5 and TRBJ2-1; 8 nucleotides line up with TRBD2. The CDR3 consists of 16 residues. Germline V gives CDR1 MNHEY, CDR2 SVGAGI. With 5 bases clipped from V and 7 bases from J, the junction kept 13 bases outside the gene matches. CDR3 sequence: CASSPISSGRSNEQFF. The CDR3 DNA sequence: TGTGCCAGCAGTCCCATCTCCAGCGGGAGATCGAATGAGCAGTTCTTC.

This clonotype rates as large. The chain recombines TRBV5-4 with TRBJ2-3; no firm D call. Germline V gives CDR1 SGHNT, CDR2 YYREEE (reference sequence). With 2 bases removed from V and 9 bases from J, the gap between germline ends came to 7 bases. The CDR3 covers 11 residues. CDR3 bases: TGTGCCAGCAGCTTAACGTCCACGCAGTATTTT. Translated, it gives CASSLTSTQYF.

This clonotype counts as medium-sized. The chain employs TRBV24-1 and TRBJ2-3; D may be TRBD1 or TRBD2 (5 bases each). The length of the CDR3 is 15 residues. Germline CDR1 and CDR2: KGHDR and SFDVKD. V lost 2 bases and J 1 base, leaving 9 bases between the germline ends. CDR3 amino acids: CATSDSRDRTDTQYF. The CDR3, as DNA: TGTGCCACCAGTGATTCCCGGGACCGCACAGATACGCAGTATTTT.

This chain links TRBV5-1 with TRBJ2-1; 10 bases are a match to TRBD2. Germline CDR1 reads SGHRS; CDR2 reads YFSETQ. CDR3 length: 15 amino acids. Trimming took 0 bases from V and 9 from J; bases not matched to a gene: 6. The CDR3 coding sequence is TGCGCCAGCAGCTTGGGTACTAGCGGGAAGGTTGAGCAGTTCTTC. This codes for CASSLGTSGKVEQFF.

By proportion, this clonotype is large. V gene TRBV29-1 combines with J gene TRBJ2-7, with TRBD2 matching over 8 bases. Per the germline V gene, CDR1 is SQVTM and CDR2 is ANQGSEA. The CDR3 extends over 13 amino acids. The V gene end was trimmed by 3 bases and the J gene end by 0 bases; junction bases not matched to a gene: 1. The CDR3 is CSVDGGASYEQYF. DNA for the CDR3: TGCAGCGTTGACGGGGGGGCCTCCTACGAGCAGTACTTC.

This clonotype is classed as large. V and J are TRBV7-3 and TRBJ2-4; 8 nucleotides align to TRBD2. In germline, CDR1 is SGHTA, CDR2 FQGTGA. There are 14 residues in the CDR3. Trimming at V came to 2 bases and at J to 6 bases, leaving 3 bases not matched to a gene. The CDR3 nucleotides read TGTGCCAGCAGCTTAGCGGGGGGTAGAAACATTCAGTACTTC. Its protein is CASSLAGGRNIQYF.